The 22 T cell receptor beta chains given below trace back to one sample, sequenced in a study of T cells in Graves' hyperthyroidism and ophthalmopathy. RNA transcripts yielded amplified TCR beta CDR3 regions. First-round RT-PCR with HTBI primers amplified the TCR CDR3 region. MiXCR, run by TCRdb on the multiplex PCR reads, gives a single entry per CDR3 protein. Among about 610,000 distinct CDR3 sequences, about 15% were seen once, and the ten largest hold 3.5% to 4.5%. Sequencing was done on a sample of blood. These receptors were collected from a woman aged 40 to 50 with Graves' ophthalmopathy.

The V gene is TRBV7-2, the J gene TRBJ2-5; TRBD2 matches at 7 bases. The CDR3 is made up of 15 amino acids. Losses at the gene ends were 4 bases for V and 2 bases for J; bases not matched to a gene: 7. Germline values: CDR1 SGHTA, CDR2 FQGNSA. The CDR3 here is CASSSHGLGQETQYF. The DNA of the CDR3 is TGTGCCAGCAGCTCACACGGACTAGGACAAGAGACCCAGTACTTC.

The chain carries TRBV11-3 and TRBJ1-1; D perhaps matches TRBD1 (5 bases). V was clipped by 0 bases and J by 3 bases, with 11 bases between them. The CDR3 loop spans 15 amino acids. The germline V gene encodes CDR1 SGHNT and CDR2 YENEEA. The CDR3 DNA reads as TGTGCCAGCAGCTTAGAAGTCAGGGCGTACACTGAAGCTTTCTTT. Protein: CASSLEVRAYTEAFF. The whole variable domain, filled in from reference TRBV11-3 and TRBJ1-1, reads EAGVVQSPRYKIIEKKQPVAFWCNPISGHNTLYWYLQNLGQGPELLIRYENEEAVDDSQLPKDRFSAERLKGVDSTLKIQPAELGDSAVYLCASSLEVRAYTEAFFGQGTRLTVV.

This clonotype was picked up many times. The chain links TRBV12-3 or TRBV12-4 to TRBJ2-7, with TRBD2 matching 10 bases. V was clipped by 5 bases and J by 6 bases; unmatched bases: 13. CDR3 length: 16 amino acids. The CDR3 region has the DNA TGTGCCAGCAGTCCCCGGGCTAGCGGGAGAGGAACCGAGCAGTACTTC. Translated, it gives CASSPRASGRGTEQYF.

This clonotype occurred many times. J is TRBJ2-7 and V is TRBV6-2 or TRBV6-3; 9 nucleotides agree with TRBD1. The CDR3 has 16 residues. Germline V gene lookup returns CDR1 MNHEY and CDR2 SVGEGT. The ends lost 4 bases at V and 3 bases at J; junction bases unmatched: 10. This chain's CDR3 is CASSFPGQGLSYEQYF. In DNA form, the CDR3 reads TGTGCCAGCAGTTTCCCGGGACAGGGATTAAGCTACGAGCAGTACTTC.

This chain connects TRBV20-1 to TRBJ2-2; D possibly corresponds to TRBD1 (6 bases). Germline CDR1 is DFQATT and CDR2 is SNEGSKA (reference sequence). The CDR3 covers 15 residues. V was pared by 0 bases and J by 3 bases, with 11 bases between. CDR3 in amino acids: CSARDSRTDTGELFF. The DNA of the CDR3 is TGCAGTGCTAGAGATTCCCGGACAGACACCGGGGAGCTGTTTTTT.

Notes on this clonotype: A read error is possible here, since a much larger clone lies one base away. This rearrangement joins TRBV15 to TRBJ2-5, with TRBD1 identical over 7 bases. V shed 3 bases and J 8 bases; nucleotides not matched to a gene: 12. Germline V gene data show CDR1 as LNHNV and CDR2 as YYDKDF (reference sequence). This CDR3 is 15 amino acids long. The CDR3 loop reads CATSSGTANRDTQYF. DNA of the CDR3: TGTGCCACCAGCAGCGGGACAGCCAACCGAGATACCCAGTACTTC.

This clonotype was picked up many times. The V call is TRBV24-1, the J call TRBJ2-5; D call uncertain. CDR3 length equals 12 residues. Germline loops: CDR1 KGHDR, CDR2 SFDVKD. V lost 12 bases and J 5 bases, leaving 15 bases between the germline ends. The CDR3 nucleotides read TGTGCCGCCTCAAGGCGAGGTGAGACCCAGTACTTC. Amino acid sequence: CAASRRGETQYF.

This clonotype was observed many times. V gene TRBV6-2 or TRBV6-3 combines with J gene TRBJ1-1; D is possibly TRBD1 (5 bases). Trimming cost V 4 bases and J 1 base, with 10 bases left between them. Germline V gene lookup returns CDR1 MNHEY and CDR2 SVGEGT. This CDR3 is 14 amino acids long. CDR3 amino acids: CASSLAGWNTEAFF. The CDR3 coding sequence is TGTGCCAGCAGTTTAGCAGGGTGGAACACTGAAGCTTTCTTT.

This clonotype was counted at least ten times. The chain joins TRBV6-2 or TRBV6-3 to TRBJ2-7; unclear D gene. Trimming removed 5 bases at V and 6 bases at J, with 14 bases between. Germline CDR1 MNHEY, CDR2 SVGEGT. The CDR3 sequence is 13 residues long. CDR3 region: CASSTHVAVEQYF. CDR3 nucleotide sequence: TGTGCCAGCAGTACGCACGTGGCGGTCGAGCAGTACTTC.

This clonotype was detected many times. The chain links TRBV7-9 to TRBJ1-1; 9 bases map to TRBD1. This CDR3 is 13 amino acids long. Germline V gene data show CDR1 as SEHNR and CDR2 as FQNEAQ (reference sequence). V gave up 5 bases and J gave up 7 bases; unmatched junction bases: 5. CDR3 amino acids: CASSALTGGEAFF. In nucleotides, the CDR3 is TGTGCCAGCAGCGCCCTGACAGGGGGTGAAGCTTTCTTT.

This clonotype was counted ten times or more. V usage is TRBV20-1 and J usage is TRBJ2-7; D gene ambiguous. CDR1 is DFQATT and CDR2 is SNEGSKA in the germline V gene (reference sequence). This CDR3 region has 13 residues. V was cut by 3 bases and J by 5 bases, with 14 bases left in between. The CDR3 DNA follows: TGCAGTGCTAGGCCCAACGGAGAAGACGAGCAGTACTTC. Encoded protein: CSARPNGEDEQYF.

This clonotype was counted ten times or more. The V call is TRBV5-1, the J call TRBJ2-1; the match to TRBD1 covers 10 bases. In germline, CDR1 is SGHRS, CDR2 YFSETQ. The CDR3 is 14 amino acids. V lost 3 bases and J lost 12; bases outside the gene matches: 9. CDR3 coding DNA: TGCGCCAGCAGCTCAACCGGGACAGGGGACTGGCAGTTCTTC. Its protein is CASSSTGTGDWQFF.

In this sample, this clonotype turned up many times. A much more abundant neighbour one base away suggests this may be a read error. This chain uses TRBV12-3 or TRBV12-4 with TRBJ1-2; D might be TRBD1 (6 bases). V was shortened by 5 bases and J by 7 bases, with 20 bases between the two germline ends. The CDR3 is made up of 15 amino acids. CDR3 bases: TGTGCCAGCAGTACGCCAGGGCGGGGGCAGAGTGGCTACACCTTC. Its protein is CASSTPGRGQSGYTF.

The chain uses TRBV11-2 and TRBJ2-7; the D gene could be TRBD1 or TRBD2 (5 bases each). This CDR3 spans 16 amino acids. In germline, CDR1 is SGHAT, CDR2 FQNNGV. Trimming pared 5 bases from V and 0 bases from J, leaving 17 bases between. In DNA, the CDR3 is TGTGCCAGCAGCCCCAGCCGGGGCGGCTCCTCCTACGAGCAGTACTTC. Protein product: CASSPSRGGSSYEQYF.

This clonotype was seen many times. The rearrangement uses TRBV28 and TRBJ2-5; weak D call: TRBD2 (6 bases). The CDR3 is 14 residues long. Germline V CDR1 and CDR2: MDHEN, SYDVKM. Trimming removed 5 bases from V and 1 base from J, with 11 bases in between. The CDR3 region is CASSPPTSQETQYF. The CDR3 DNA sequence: TGTGCCAGCAGTCCCCCGACTAGCCAAGAGACCCAGTACTTC.

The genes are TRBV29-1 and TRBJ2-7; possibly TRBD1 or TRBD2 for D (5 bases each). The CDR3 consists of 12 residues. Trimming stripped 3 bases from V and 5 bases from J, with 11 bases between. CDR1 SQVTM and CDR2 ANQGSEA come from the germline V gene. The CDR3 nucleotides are TGCAGCGTTGATGGTGGGGGAGACGAGCAGTACTTC. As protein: CSVDGGGDEQYF.

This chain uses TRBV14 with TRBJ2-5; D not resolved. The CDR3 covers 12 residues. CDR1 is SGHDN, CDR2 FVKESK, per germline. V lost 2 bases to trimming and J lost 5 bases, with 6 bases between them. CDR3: CASSQNMETQYF. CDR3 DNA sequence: TGTGCCAGCAGCCAAAATATGGAGACCCAGTACTTC.

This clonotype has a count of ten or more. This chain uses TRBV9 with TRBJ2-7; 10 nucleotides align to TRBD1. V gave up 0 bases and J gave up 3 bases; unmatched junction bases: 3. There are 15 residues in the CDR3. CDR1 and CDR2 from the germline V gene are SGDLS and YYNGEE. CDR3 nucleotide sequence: TGTGCCAGCAGCGTAGGGGACAGGGGATTCTACGAGCAGTACTTC. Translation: CASSVGDRGFYEQYF.

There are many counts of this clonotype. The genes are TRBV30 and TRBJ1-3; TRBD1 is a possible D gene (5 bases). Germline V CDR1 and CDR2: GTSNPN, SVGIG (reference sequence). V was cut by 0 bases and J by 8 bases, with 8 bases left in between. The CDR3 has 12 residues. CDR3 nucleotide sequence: TGTGCCTGGAGTGTCCAACAGGACACCATATATTTT. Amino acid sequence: CAWSVQQDTIYF.

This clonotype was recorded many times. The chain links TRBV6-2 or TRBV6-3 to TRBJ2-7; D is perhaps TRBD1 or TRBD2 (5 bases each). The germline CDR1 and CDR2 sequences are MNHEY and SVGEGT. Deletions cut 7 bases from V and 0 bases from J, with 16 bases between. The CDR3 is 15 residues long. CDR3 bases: TGTGCCAGCACGAGCCCCGGGACGGACTCCTACGAGCAGTACTTC. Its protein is CASTSPGTDSYEQYF.

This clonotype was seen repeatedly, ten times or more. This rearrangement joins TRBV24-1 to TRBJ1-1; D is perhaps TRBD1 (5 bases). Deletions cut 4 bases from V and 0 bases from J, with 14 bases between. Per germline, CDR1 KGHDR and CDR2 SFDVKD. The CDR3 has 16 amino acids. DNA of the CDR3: TGTGCCACCAGTGACTCCAGGGAGGGGCTGAACACTGAAGCTTTCTTT. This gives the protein CATSDSREGLNTEAFF.

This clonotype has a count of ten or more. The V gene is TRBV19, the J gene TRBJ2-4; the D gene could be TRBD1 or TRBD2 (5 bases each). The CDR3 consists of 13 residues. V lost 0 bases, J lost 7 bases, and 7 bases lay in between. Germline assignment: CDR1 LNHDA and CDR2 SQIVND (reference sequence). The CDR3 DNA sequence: TGTGCCAGTAGTATAGAATGGGGGAACATTCAGTACTTC. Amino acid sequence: CASSIEWGNIQYF.